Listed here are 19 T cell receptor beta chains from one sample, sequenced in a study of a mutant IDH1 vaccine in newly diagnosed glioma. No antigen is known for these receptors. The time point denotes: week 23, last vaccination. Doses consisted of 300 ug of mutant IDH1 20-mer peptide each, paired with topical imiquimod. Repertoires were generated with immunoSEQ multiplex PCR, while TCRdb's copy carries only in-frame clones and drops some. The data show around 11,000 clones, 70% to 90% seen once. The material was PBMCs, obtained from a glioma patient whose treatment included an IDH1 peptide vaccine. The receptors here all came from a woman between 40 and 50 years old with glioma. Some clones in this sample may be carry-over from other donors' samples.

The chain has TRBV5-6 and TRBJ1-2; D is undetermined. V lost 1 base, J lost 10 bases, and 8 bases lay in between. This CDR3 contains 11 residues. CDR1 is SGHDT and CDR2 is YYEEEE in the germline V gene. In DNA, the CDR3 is TGTGCCAGCAGCTTGTATCATCTCTACACCTTC. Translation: CASSLYHLYTF.

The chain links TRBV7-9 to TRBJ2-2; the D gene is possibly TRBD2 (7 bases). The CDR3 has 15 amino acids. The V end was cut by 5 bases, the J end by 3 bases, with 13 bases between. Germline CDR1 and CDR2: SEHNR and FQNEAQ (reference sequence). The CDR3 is CASSPLRGHTGELFF. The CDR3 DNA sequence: TGTGCCAGCAGCCCCCTGCGGGGGCACACCGGGGAGCTGTTTTTT.

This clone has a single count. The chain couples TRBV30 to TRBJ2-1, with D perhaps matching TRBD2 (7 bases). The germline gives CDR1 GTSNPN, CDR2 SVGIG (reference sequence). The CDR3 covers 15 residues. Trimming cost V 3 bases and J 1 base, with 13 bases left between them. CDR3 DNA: TGTGCCTGGAGGTCAAAGGGGGGGTCCTACAATGAGCAGTTCTTC. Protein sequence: CAWRSKGGSYNEQFF.

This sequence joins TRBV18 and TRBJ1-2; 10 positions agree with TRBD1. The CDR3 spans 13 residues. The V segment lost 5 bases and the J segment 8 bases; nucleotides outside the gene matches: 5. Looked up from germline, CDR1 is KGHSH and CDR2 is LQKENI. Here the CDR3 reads CASSRDRGGGYTF. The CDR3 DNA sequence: TGTGCCAGCTCAAGGGACAGGGGTGGAGGCTACACCTTC.

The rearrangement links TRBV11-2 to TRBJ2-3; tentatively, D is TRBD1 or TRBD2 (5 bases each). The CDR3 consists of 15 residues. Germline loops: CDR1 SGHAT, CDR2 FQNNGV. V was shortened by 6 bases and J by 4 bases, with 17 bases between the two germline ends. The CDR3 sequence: CASSTRAQGADTQYF. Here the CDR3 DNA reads TGTGCCAGCAGTACTAGAGCTCAGGGCGCAGATACGCAGTATTTT.

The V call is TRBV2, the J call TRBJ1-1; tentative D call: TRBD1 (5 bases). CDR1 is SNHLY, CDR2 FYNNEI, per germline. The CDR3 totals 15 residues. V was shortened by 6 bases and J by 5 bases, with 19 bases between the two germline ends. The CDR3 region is CASRAWGSSTTEAFF. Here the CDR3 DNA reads TGTGCCAGCAGGGCTTGGGGGTCGTCAACAACTGAAGCTTTCTTT.

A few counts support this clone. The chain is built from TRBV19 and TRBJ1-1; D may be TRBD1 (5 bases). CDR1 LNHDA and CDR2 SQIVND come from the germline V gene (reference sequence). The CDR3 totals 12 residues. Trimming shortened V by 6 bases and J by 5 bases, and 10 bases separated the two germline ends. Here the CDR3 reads CASRRGGTEAFF. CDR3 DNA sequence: TGTGCCAGTAGGCGGGGGGGGACTGAAGCTTTCTTT.

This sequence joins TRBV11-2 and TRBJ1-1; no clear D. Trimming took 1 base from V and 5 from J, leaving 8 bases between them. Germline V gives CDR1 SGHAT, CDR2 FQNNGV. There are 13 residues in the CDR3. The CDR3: CASSLVRETEAFF. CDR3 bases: TGTGCCAGCAGCTTAGTCCGGGAAACTGAAGCTTTCTTT.

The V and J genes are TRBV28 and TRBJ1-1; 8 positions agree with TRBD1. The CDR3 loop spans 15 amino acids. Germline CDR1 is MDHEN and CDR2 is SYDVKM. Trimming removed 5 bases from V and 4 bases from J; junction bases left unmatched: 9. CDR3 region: CASSVLQGVSTEAFF. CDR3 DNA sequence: TGTGCCAGCAGTGTACTACAGGGGGTAAGCACTGAAGCTTTCTTT.

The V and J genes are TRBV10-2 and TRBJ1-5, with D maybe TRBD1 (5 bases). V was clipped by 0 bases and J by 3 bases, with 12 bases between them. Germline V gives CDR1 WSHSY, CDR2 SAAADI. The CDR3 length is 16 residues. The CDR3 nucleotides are TGCGCCAGCAGTGAGTCGTGGACACCTATCAATCAGCCCCAGCATTTT. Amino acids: CASSESWTPINQPQHF.

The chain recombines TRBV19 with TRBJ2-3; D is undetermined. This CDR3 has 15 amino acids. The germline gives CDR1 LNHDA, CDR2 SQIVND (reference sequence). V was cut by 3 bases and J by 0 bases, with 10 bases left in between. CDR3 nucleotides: TGTGCCAGTAGTATTACGCTAGTGAGCACAGATACGCAGTATTTT. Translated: CASSITLVSTDTQYF. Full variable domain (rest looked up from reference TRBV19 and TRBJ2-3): DGGITQSPKYLFRKEGQNVTLSCEQNLNHDAMYWYRQDPGQGLRLIYYSQIVNDFQKGDIAEGYSVSREKKESFPLTVTSAQKNPTAFYLCASSITLVSTDTQYFGPGTRLTVL.

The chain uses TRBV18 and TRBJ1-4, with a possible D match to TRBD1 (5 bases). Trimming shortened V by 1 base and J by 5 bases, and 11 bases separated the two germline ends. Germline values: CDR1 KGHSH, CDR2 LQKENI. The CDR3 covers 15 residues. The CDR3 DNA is TGTGCCAGCTCACCACGACAACAGGAAAATGAAAAACTGTTTTTT. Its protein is CASSPRQQENEKLFF. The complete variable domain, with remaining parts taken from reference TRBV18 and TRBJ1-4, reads NAGVMQNPRHLVRRRGQEARLRCSPMKGHSHVYWYRQLPEEGLKFMVYLQKENIIDESGMPKERFSAEFPKEGPSILRIQQVVRGDSAAYFCASSPRQQENEKLFFGSGTQLSVL.

The CDR3 coding sequence is TGTGCCTGGAGCGAAGAGTGGACAGCCTATGGCTACACCTTC. It specifies CAWSEEWTAYGYTF. The chain carries TRBV30 and TRBJ1-2, with D possibly being TRBD1 (6 bases). CDR3 length equals 14 residues. The germline V gene encodes CDR1 GTSNPN and CDR2 SVGIG (reference sequence). V was trimmed by 3 bases and J by 4 bases, leaving 15 bases between them.

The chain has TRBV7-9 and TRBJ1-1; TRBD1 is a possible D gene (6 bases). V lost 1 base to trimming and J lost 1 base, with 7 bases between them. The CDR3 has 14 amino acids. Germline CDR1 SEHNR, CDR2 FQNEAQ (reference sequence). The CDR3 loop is CASSLVGGNTEAFF. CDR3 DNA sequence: TGTGCCAGCAGCTTAGTAGGGGGGAACACTGAAGCTTTCTTT. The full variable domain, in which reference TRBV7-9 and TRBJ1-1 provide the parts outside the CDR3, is DTGVSQNPRHKITKRGQNVTFRCDPISEHNRLYWYRQTLGQGPEFLTYFQNEAQLEKSRLLSDRFSAERPKGSFSTLEIQRTEQGDSAMYLCASSLVGGNTEAFFGQGTRLTVV.

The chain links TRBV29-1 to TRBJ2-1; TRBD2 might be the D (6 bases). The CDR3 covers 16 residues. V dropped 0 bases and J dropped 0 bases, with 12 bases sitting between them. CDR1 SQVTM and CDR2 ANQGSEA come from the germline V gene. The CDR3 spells CSVEDMGGTSYNEQFF. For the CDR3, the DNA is TGCAGCGTTGAAGATATGGGCGGGACCTCCTACAATGAGCAGTTCTTC.

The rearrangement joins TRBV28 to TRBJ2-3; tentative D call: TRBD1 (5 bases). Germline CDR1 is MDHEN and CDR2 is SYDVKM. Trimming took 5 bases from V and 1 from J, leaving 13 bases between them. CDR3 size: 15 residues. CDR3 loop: CASSPRARRTDTQYF. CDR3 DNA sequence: TGTGCCAGCAGTCCCAGGGCCAGGCGCACAGATACGCAGTATTTT.

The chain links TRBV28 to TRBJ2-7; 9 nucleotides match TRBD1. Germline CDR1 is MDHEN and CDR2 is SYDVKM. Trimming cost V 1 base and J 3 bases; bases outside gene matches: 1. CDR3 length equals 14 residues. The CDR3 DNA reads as TGTGCCAGCAGTTTATCGACAGGGGGCTACGAGCAGTACTTC. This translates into CASSLSTGGYEQYF.

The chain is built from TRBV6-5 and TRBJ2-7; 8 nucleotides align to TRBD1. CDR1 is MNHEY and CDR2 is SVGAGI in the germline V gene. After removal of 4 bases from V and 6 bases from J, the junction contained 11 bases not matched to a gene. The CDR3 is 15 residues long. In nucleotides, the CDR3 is TGTGCCAGCAGTTCCGGACAGGGCGGTAGCGTCGAGCAGTACTTC. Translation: CASSSGQGGSVEQYF.

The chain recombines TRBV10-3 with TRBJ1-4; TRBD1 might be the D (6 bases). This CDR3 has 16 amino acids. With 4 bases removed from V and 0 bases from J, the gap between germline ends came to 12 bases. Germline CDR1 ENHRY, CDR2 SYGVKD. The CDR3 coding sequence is TGTGCCATCAGTGCCGGACAGTCAGCAACTAATGAAAAACTGTTTTTT. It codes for CAISAGQSATNEKLFF.